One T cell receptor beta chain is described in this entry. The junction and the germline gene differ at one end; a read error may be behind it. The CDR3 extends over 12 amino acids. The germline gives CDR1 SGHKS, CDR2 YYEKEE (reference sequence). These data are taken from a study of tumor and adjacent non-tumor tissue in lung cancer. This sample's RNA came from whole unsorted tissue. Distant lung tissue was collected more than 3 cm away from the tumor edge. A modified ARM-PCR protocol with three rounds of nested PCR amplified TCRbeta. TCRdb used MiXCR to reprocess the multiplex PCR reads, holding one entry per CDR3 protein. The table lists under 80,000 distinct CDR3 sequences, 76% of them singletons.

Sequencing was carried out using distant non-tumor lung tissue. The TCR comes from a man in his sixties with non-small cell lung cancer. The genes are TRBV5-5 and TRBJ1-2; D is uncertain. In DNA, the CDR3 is TGTGCCAGCAGCTTGGGGGGTTATGGCAACACCTTC. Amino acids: CASSLGGYGNTF.